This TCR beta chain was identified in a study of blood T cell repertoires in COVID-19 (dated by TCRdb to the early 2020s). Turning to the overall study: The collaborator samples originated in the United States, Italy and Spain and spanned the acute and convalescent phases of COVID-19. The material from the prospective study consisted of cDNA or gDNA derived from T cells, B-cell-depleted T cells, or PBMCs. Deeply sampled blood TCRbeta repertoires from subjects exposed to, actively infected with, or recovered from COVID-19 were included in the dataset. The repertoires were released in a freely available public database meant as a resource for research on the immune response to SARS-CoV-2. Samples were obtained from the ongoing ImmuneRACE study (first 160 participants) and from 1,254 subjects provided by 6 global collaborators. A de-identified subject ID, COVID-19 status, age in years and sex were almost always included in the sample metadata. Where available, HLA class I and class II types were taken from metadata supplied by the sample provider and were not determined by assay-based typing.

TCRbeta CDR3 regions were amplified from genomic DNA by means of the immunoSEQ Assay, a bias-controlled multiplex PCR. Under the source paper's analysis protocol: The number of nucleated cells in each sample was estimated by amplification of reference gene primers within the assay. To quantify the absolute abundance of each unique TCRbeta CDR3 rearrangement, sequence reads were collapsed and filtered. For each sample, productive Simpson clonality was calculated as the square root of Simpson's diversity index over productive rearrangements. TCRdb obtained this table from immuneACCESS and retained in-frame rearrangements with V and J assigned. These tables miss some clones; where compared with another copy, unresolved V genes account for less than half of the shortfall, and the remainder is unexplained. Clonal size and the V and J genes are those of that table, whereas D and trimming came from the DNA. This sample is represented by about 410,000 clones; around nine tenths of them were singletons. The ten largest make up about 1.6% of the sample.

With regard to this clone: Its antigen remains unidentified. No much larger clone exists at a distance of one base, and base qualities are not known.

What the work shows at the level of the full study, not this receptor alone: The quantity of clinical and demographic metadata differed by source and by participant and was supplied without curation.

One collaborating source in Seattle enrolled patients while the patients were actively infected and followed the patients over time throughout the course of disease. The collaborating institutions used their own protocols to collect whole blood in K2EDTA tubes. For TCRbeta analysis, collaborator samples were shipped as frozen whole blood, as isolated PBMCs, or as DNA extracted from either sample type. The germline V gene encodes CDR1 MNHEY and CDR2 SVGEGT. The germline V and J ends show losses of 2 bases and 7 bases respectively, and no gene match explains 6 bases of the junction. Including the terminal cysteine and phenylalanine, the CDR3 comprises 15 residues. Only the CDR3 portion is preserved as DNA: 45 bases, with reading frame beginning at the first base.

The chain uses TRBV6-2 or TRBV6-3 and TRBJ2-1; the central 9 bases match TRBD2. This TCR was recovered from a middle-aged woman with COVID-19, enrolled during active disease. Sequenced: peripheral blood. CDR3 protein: CASSYAGRGGNEQFF. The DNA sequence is TGTGCCAGCAGTTACGCGGGGCGGGGGGGAAATGAGCAGTTCTTC.